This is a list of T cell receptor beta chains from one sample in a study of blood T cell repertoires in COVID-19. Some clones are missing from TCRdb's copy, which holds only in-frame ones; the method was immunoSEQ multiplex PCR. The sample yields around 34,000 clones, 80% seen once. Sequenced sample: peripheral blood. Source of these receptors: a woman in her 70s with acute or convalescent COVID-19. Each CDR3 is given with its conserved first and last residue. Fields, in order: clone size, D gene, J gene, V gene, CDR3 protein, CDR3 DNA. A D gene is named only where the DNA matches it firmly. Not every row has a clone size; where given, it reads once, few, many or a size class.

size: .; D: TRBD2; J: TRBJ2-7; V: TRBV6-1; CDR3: CASSESASGSPYEQYF; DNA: TGTGCCAGCAGTGAATCTGCTAGCGGGAGTCCCTACGAGCAGTACTTC
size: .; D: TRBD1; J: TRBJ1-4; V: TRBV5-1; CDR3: CASSNGQGPTSYNEKLFF; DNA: TGCGCCAGCAGCAACGGACAGGGTCCTACCAGCTATAATGAAAAACTGTTTTTT
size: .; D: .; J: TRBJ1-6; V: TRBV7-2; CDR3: CASSFTGPLSYNSPLHF; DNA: TGTGCCAGCAGCTTTACAGGGCCCCTCTCCTATAATTCACCCCTCCACTTT
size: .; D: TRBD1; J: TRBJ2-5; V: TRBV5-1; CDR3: CASSIGQGAETQYF; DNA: TGCGCCAGCAGCATTGGACAGGGAGCAGAGACCCAGTACTTC
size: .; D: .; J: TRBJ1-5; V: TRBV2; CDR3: CASTYASGVPSNQPQHF; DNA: TGTGCCAGCACCTACGCTTCGGGGGTCCCTAGCAATCAGCCCCAGCATTTT
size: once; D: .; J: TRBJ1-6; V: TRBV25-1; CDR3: CASSGTGVNSPLHF; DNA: TGTGCCAGCAGTGGGACGGGAGTTAATTCACCCCTCCACTTT
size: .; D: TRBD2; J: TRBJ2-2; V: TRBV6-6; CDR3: CASSRSGLAGNTGELFF; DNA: TGTGCCAGCAGTCGGTCCGGACTAGCGGGTAACACCGGGGAGCTGTTTTTT
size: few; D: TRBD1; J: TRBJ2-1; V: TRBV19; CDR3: CASRNRGRGSYNEQFF; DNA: TGTGCCAGTAGGAACAGGGGGCGGGGGTCCTACAATGAGCAGTTCTTC
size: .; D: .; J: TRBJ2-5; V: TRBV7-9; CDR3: CASSRQNYREETQYF; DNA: TGTGCCAGCAGCCGACAGAATTACAGGGAGGAGACCCAGTACTTC
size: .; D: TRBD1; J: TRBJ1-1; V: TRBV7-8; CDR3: CASSYLTGGAWAFF; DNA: TGTGCCAGCAGCTACCTGACAGGGGGCGCCTGGGCTTTCTTT